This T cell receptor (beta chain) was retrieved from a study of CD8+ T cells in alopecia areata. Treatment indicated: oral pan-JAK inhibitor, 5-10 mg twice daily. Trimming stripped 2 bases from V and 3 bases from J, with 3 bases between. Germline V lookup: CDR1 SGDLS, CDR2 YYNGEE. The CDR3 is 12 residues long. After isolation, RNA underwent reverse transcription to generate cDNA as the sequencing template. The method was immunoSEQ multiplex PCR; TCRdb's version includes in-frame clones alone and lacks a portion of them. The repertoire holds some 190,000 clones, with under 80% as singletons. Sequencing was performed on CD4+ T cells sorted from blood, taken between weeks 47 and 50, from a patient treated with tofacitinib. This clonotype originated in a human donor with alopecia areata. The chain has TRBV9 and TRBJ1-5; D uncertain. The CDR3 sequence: CASSVHNQPQHF. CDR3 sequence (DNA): TGTGCCAGCAGCGTTCACAATCAGCCCCAGCATTTT.